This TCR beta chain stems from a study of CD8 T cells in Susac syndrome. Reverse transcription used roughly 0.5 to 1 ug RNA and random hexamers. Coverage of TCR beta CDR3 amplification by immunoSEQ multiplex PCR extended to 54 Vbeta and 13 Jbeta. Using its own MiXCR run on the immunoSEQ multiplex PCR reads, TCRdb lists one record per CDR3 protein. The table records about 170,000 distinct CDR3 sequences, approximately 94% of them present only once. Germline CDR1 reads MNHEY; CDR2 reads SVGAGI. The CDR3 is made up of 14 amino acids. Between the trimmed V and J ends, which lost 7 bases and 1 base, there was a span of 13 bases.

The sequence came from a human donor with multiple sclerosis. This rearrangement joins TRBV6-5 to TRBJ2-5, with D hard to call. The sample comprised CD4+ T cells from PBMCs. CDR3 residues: CASKATTTQETQYF. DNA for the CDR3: TGTGCCAGCAAAGCCACCACGACCCAAGAGACCCAGTACTTC.